This TCR beta chain was found in a study of OX40 agonist ivuxolimab in advanced cancers. In germline, CDR1 is SGDLS, CDR2 YYNGEE. This CDR3 is 16 amino acids long. V shed 0 bases and J 6 bases; nucleotides not matched to a gene: 6. Only in-frame clones appear in the TCRdb table, and some are missing; sequencing was by immunoSEQ multiplex PCR. The sample records approximately 38,000 clones, about 90% being singletons. Sample: CD4+ or CD8+ T cells sorted from blood, taken in a trial of the OX40 agonist ivuxolimab. The origin of this receptor is an adult with an advanced solid tumor such as melanoma, head and neck, liver or kidney cancer. This chain connects TRBV9 to TRBJ2-2; TRBD2 matches 9 bases. CDR3 bases: TGTGCCAGCAGCGTAGGCGGGAGGGCCTCATCCGGGGAGCTGTTTTTT. This sequence encodes CASSVGGRASSGELFF.